Presented here are 23 T cell receptor beta chains from one specimen sequenced in a study of cytomegalovirus exposure and HLA in healthy donors. Use of 60 Vbeta and 13 Jbeta primers characterized the PCR. Assay used: immunoSEQ multiplex PCR; TCRdb lists only in-frame clones, some missing. The sample lists about 93,000 clones, over 75% seen once, with around 6.7% in the top ten. The sample taken for sequencing was PBMCs. The receptors come from a man younger than 40 in good health and CMV-seronegative.

The V gene is TRBV5-1, the J gene TRBJ1-1; D not certain. Germline CDR1 SGHRS, CDR2 YFSETQ. The V end was cut by 4 bases, the J end by 1 base, with 11 bases between. The length of the CDR3 is 14 residues. The CDR3 region has the DNA TGCGCCAGCAGCCCGCTAGATGGGAACACTGAAGCTTTCTTT. Protein sequence: CASSPLDGNTEAFF.

J is TRBJ1-1 and V is TRBV5-1; no definite D call. V lost 5 bases and J 1 base, leaving 18 bases between the germline ends. The CDR3 is made up of 16 amino acids. CDR1 SGHRS and CDR2 YFSETQ come from the germline V gene. The CDR3 DNA reads TGCGCCAGCAGGTTTGCGTCGGAGTTTAGGAACACTGAAGCTTTCTTT. Its protein product is CASRFASEFRNTEAFF.

This chain links TRBV9 with TRBJ2-1, with 13 bases that match TRBD2. Germline assignment: CDR1 SGDLS and CDR2 YYNGEE. Unmatched junction bases numbered 7, after V lost 6 bases and J lost 7 bases. CDR3 length equals 15 residues. The CDR3 sequence is CASNKLAGGRNEQFF. CDR3 sequence (DNA): TGTGCCAGCAACAAACTAGCGGGAGGGCGGAATGAGCAGTTCTTC.

This chain joins TRBV19 and TRBJ1-2; tentatively, D is TRBD1 (5 bases). The CDR3 runs 17 residues. Germline V gives CDR1 LNHDA, CDR2 SQIVND (reference sequence). Deletions cut 1 base from V and 1 base from J, with 16 bases between. The CDR3 spells CASSIVGGQPFNYGYTF. The CDR3 DNA follows: TGTGCCAGTAGTATAGTAGGCGGACAACCGTTTAACTATGGCTACACCTTC.

This sequence joins TRBV11-2 and TRBJ1-2; D remains ambiguous. Trimming left V 3 bases short and J 8 bases short, with 10 bases between. From germline, CDR1 is SGHAT and CDR2 FQNNGV. The CDR3 is 12 residues long. CDR3 DNA sequence: TGTGCCAGCAGCTTCTACCTCAACGGCTACACCTTC. It codes for CASSFYLNGYTF.

The V gene is TRBV10-1, the J gene TRBJ2-3, with 8 bases aligning to TRBD2. Germline V gene data show CDR1 as WNHNN and CDR2 as SYGVQD (reference sequence). This CDR3 is 15 amino acids long. V trimming: 5 bases; J trimming: 0 bases; junction bases outside the gene matches: 4. The CDR3 here is CASSRGGSSTDTQYF. The CDR3 region has the DNA TGCGCCAGCAGTCGGGGGGGATCTAGCACAGATACGCAGTATTTT.

The chain combines TRBV9 with TRBJ1-2, with TRBD1 matching 9 bases. The ends lost 4 bases at V and 2 bases at J; junction bases unmatched: 12. Germline V CDR1 and CDR2: SGDLS, YYNGEE. The CDR3 totals 17 residues. As DNA, the CDR3 is TGTGCCAGCAGCCCTACGACCGGGACAGGGACGAACTATGGCTACACCTTC. Its protein product is CASSPTTGTGTNYGYTF.

This clone was observed a handful of times. This chain joins TRBV7-6 and TRBJ1-3, with 7 bases fitting TRBD1. Trimming at V came to 7 bases and at J to 0 bases, leaving 9 bases not matched to a gene. This CDR3 has 16 amino acids. The V gene's germline CDR1 is SGHVS and CDR2 FNYEAQ. For the CDR3, the DNA is TGTGCCAGCACCGCAGGGGGGACAGTCTCTGGAAACACCATATATTTT. Its protein product is CASTAGGTVSGNTIYF.

This clone was counted only a few times. The rearrangement joins TRBV7-9 to TRBJ2-1; the D is unclear. The CDR3 extends over 16 amino acids. Per the germline V gene, CDR1 is SEHNR and CDR2 is FQNEAQ (reference sequence). The V and J ends lost 5 bases and 7 bases respectively, with 21 bases between them. CDR3 in amino acids: CASSDLQHPQLNEQFF. The CDR3 nucleotides are TGTGCCAGCAGCGATCTACAGCATCCTCAGTTGAATGAGCAGTTCTTC.

The rearrangement joins TRBV19 to TRBJ2-2; D may be TRBD2 (6 bases). Germline assignment: CDR1 LNHDA and CDR2 SQIVND (reference sequence). This CDR3 has 16 amino acids. V was shortened by 3 bases and J by 1 base, with 12 bases between the two germline ends. The CDR3: CASSMLAGQNTGELFF. The CDR3 nucleotides are TGTGCCAGTAGTATGTTGGCGGGGCAGAACACCGGGGAGCTGTTTTTT. The full variable domain, its missing parts supplied by reference TRBV19 and TRBJ2-2, is DGGITQSPKYLFRKEGQNVTLSCEQNLNHDAMYWYRQDPGQGLRLIYYSQIVNDFQKGDIAEGYSVSREKKESFPLTVTSAQKNPTAFYLCASSMLAGQNTGELFFGEGSRLTVL.

V usage is TRBV5-1 and J usage is TRBJ1-3; tentatively, D is TRBD1 (6 bases). Trimming removed 1 base at V and 0 bases at J, with 14 bases between. Germline V gene sequence: CDR1 SGHRS, CDR2 YFSETQ. There are 17 residues in the CDR3. CDR3 protein: CASSLTPRGVSGNTIYF. DNA of the CDR3: TGCGCCAGCAGCTTGACTCCCAGGGGAGTCTCTGGAAACACCATATATTTT.

The gene calls are TRBV2 and TRBJ2-5; 9 positions agree with TRBD1. The CDR3 is 14 amino acids. J lost 3 bases, V lost 6 bases, and 5 bases had no gene match. The germline CDR1 and CDR2 sequences are SNHLY and FYNNEI. The CDR3 region is CASSARDREETQYF. CDR3 DNA sequence: TGTGCCAGCAGCGCTAGGGACAGGGAAGAGACCCAGTACTTC.

This clone was seen a single time. The chain carries TRBV2 and TRBJ1-1, with 8 bases matching TRBD1. The germline V gene encodes CDR1 SNHLY and CDR2 FYNNEI. V was pared by 6 bases and J by 1 base, with 4 bases of the junction left unmatched. This CDR3 region has 14 residues. This CDR3 reads CASSIGQGNTEAFF. The CDR3 DNA follows: TGTGCCAGCAGCATCGGACAGGGGAACACTGAAGCTTTCTTT.

V and J are TRBV29-1 and TRBJ1-1, with D possibly matching TRBD1 (5 bases). V was trimmed by 4 bases and J by 5 bases, leaving 8 bases between them. Germline lookup yields CDR1 SQVTM and CDR2 ANQGSEA. The CDR3 length is 11 residues. The CDR3 loop is CSVAGSTEAFF. CDR3 bases: TGCAGCGTTGCAGGGTCGACTGAAGCTTTCTTT.

The V and J genes are TRBV18 and TRBJ1-1; 9 positions match TRBD1. The ends lost 4 bases at V and 4 bases at J; junction bases unmatched: 4. This CDR3 region has 14 residues. In germline, CDR1 is KGHSH, CDR2 LQKENI. The CDR3 protein is CASSRTTGGTEAFF. The CDR3 coding sequence is TGTGCCAGCTCACGGACGACAGGGGGCACTGAAGCTTTCTTT.

In this sample, this clone turned up once. The gene calls are TRBV6-1 and TRBJ2-1; TRBD2 matches at 9 bases. The germline V gene encodes CDR1 MNHNS and CDR2 SASEGT. The CDR3 contains 14 residues. V shed 10 bases and J 1 base; nucleotides not matched to a gene: 5. The CDR3 nucleotides are TGTGCCACCATAGCGGGAGTGTCCTACAATGAGCAGTTCTTC. Translated, it gives CATIAGVSYNEQFF.

The chain has TRBV30 and TRBJ2-2; no reliable D call. The CDR3 consists of 19 residues. Trimming removed 4 bases at V and 0 bases at J, with 24 bases between. Germline V gene sequence: CDR1 GTSNPN, CDR2 SVGIG (reference sequence). CDR3 bases: TGTGCCTGGATCCCCCTGGTCTCTCGAGCCCCCTCGAACACCGGGGAGCTGTTTTTT. Translation: CAWIPLVSRAPSNTGELFF.

The chain carries TRBV27 and TRBJ2-1, with 10 bases aligning to TRBD1. Germline values: CDR1 MNHEY, CDR2 SMNVEV (reference sequence). J gave up 5 bases and V 6 bases, and 10 bases lay outside the gene matches. CDR3 length: 16 amino acids. CDR3 bases: TGTGCCAGCAGAAAAAGACAGGGGGCGACGAACAATGAGCAGTTCTTC. Amino acids: CASRKRQGATNNEQFF.

This clone showed up just a few times. The chain recombines TRBV4-2 with TRBJ1-4; a weak D match, TRBD1 (5 bases). Germline V lookup: CDR1 LGHNA, CDR2 YNFKEQ. CDR3 length: 14 residues. Deletions cut 0 bases from V and 10 bases from J, with 12 bases between. As DNA, the CDR3 is TGTGCCAGCAGCCAAGATTCCGGGGGAGGAAAACTGTTTTTT. Translating gives CASSQDSGGGKLFF.

V is TRBV2 and J is TRBJ2-1; D call uncertain. The length of the CDR3 is 14 residues. Germline-derived CDR1 and CDR2 are SNHLY and FYNNEI. The ends were cut back, 1 base at V and 9 bases at J, with 13 bases in the middle. The CDR3 DNA is TGTGCCAGCAGTGAAGTGAGACGTCCGGGTGAGCAGTTCTTC. Its protein product is CASSEVRRPGEQFF.

In nucleotides, the CDR3 is TGTGCCAGCAGCTCCCCCGGGACAGGCGGCTACACCTTC. Protein: CASSSPGTGGYTF. The chain has TRBV5-5 and TRBJ1-2; TRBD1 matches 8 bases. This CDR3 has 13 residues. With V trimmed by 3 bases and J by 8 bases, 6 bases remained unmatched. CDR1 SGHKS and CDR2 YYEKEE come from the germline V gene (reference sequence).

The chain carries TRBV5-4 and TRBJ2-7; D is undetermined. Trimming pared 2 bases from V and 1 base from J, leaving 7 bases between. The CDR3 has 13 amino acids. The germline gives CDR1 SGHNT, CDR2 YYREEE (reference sequence). In nucleotides, the CDR3 is TGTGCCAGCAGCTTCGGGTCTTCCTACGAGCAGTACTTC. It specifies CASSFGSSYEQYF.

Here the CDR3 DNA reads TGCGCCAGCAGCTTGGAGGGGTCCTCAACTATTTACGAGCAGTACTTC. Translating it yields CASSLEGSSTIYEQYF. V and J are TRBV5-1 and TRBJ2-7, with D perhaps matching TRBD1 (5 bases). Germline V gene lookup returns CDR1 SGHRS and CDR2 YFSETQ. This CDR3 region has 16 residues. Trimming removed 0 bases at V and 4 bases at J, with 17 bases between.